This is a list of T cell receptor beta chains from one sample in a study of blood T cell repertoires in COVID-19. Profiling relied on immunoSEQ multiplex PCR, and the TCRdb table lists in-frame clones only, not all of them. Found here are over 15,000 clones, about four fifths of them singletons; the top ten hold roughly 6.1%. Sequenced input: peripheral blood. The receptors were gathered from a human donor in a cohort sampled during active COVID-19. CDR3s include the opening cysteine and the closing phenylalanine or tryptophan. Each record gives: V gene, CDR3 length, CDR3 protein.

v_call: TRBV5-5; cdr3_length: 14; cdr3_aa: CASSLRDRGHEQYF
v_call: TRBV6-4; cdr3_length: 13; cdr3_aa: CASSDSYRGTQYF
v_call: TRBV5-1; cdr3_length: 16; cdr3_aa: CASSPEGISGSYEQYF
v_call: TRBV5-4; cdr3_length: 15; cdr3_aa: CASSVGTSGSYEQYF
v_call: TRBV5-1; cdr3_length: 17; cdr3_aa: CASSSVPGQGWNTEAFF
v_call: TRBV28; cdr3_length: 15; cdr3_aa: CASSFLLGQTAGYTF
v_call: TRBV4-3; cdr3_length: 16; cdr3_aa: CASSQTRAPTYTEAFF
v_call: TRBV4-2; cdr3_length: 19; cdr3_aa: CASSHHGTSGRGGTDTQYF
v_call: TRBV6-4; cdr3_length: 15; cdr3_aa: CASSSAGGGTDTQYF
v_call: TRBV6-1; cdr3_length: 14; cdr3_aa: CASSESAENTEAFF
v_call: TRBV7-2; cdr3_length: 15; cdr3_aa: CASSLTAGGPNEQFF
v_call: TRBV2; cdr3_length: 15; cdr3_aa: CASSETGGNTGELFF
v_call: TRBV5-6; cdr3_length: 18; cdr3_aa: CASSLEGQGVWNTGELFF
v_call: TRBV6-2/TRBV6-3; cdr3_length: 17; cdr3_aa: CASSYSRGRAPPLEQYF
v_call: TRBV18; cdr3_length: 15; cdr3_aa: CASSARDRGAAEQYF
v_call: TRBV6-6; cdr3_length: 21; cdr3_aa: CASSHSWPAGGSGANTGELFF
v_call: TRBV19; cdr3_length: 14; cdr3_aa: CASASGQGTFGYTF
v_call: TRBV5-6; cdr3_length: 14; cdr3_aa: CASSLSGSAYGYTF
v_call: TRBV6-4; cdr3_length: 15; cdr3_aa: CATQAGTSGNNEQFF